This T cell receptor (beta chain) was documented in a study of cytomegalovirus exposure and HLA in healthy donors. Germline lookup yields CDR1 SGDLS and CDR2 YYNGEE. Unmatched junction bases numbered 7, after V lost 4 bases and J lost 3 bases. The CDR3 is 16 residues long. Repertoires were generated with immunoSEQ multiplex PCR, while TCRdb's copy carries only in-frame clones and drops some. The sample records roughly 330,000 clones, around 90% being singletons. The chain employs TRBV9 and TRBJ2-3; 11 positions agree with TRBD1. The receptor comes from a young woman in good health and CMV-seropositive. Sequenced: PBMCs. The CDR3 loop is CASSPTGTGGTDTQYF. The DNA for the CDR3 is TGTGCCAGCAGCCCCACCGGGACAGGGGGGACAGATACGCAGTATTTT.